This T cell receptor (beta chain) comes out of a study of cytomegalovirus exposure and HLA in healthy donors (TCRdb year 2017). With regard to the full study: According to an earlier analysis of 550 to 750 of the donors, some 170 million T cells yielded 95 million to 140 million unique TCR beta sequences and more than 250 Gb of sequence data. Every discovery cohort repertoire had been produced on one sequencing platform. The study was designed to test whether signatures of past pathogen exposure could be identified by cataloging public T cell receptors. Class I and class II HLA loci were covered by the typing at four-digit resolution. An early release covering roughly 580 HLA-typed donors comprised about 310 gigabases of sequencing data and around 86 million unique TCR sequences. Of the roughly 400 genotyped donors, roughly 80% fell in the genetic ancestry cluster associated with self-reported Caucasian donors. Along with the approximately 650-subject first cohort, a separate validation cohort of over 90 different subjects was used. The T cell repertoires of 666 subjects were profiled by immunosequencing and related to cytomegalovirus serostatus. A few DR-DQ haplotypes were treated as single units for association and clustering because of strong linkage in the cohort. The number of typed donors differed by locus: about 620-630 for A, B, C, DRB1 and DQB1; 522 for DQA1; approximately 600 for DPA1; and roughly 470 for DPB1. Donor age, sex, ethnicity and CMV serostatus were compiled together with the repertoire data. Rather than using new phenotypic data, the later analysis identified candidate immune exposures from TCR beta sequences and from how often those sequences occurred across donors. A later genetic analysis used genome-wide SNP genotypes for about 60% of the roughly 700 donors, treating that subset as a discovery cohort. To decide whether each TCR beta V gene segment behaved as functional or pseudogenic, an earlier analysis of fewer than 750 of the donors relied on high-throughput TCR beta sequencing. To predict cytomegalovirus infection status, the study brought together high-throughput TCR immunosequencing, statistical association of individual TCRs with disease status, and machine learning. A later analysis re-analyzed previously published TCR beta repertoires from roughly 690 donors and added high-resolution HLA genotyping to study TCR occurrence patterns. Across 398 genotyped donors of the cohort, an average of about 200,000 unique TCR beta nucleotide sequences per donor were sequenced, and roughly 20% of those sequences were non-productive. What the work shows at the level of the full study, not this receptor alone: V-gene and J-gene trimming of TCR beta chains was associated with a missense DCLRE1C variant in a later genetic analysis, and the association was replicated in an independent cohort. In both the original and validation cohorts, the classifier was reported to diagnose cytomegalovirus status with high specificity and sensitivity. According to a later analysis, TCR association rates differed among HLA loci, with DRB1 alleles showing the most associated TCRs and HLA-C alleles showing the fewest. Strong co-occurrence of HLA alleles, especially DR and DQ, made assigning TCR associations to individual alleles difficult. In a later analysis, HLA-associated TCR beta chains showed more clonal expansion and lower generation probabilities than non-associated chains that were equally common. A cluster of highly shared sequence variants was judged likely to be a technical artifact of the sequencing pipeline. A later analysis associated 16,951 TCR beta sequences with specific HLA alleles at a false discovery rate of 0.05. In the study, some 180 TCR beta chains were listed as associated with cytomegalovirus. Most TCR sequences were seen in very few donors, while some public TCRs were found in many individuals. According to a later genetic analysis, donors in an Asian-associated ancestry cluster had fewer N-insertions in productive TCRs than the roughly 660-donor mean. The cohort was sequenced for TCR beta chains only, and without alpha or paired-chain data the features that could be detected were limited. In vitro tests confirmed that a few of the cytomegalovirus-associated TCR beta chains recognize cytomegalovirus antigens. Some IMGT-functional V segments, including TRBV6-2 and TRBV6-3, could not be told apart with the 87-base-pair reads, so those segments were excluded. Correlated functional status among segregating V segments might be attributable to linkage disequilibrium, but an unknown experimental factor could not be ruled out. An earlier analysis of 587 of the donors showed that most TCR beta V segments appeared in productive rearrangements either about 87% or about 30% of the time, which broadly matched IMGT annotations. For the cohort, immune exposure information was limited to CMV serostatus. Sequencing depth was assumed to be roughly uniform across donors in the presence/absence analyses, though that assumption may not hold. In a later analysis, most CMV-associated TCR beta chains were found to appear HLA-restricted, with HLA associations seemingly driven largely by CMV exposure. A further reported finding was that TCR beta sequences accurately predicted the HLA-A and HLA-B alleles for most subjects in the first cohort. Because HLA typing was unavailable for some donors at each locus, only the typed subset was used in association tests. Some 16 rarely observed V segments, including chromosome 9 orphons, were excluded from the earlier analysis of approximately 500 of the donors because counts were too low. The authors suggested that the approach could potentially be generalized to other disease states and immunological phenotypes. According to a later analysis, parvovirus B19, influenza, CMV and Epstein-Barr virus appeared linked to several top co-occurrence clusters.

The cohort was made up of 650 to 700 healthy bone marrow donors. At the time of sampling, every cohort member was nominally healthy, though immune exposures that went unrecorded were likely present. The donor tested CMV seronegative and was one of the 352 seronegative cohort members. Every donor gave a peripheral blood sample, and the peripheral blood mononuclear cells from that sample were used for TCR beta sequencing. Genomic DNA extraction from the blood cell samples was performed with the Qiagen DNeasy Blood Extraction Kit. The CDR3 numbers 16 residues from cysteine through phenylalanine. Kept here is only the CDR3 DNA, which spans 48 bases and is read in frame from base 1. V gives up 4 bases and J gives up 3 bases, and the segment between their germline ends measures 19 bases. The germline V gene (reference sequence) gives CDR1 as SGHKS and CDR2 as YYEKEE. To prepare the library, the immunoSEQ multiplex PCR assay was applied. For the multiplex PCR, a mixture combining 60 forward primers for TCR Vbeta segments and 13 reverse primers for TCR Jbeta segments was used. The CDR3 region of rearranged TCR beta genes was amplified from genomic DNA by a multiplex PCR assay. Amplified TCR beta libraries were sequenced as 87-base-pair reads on the Illumina HiSeq System. From the authors' description of their analysis: A later analysis counted around 72 million unique TCR beta chains across the 666 repertoires, and some 11 million of these chains were shared by at least two donors. Raw reads were error-corrected and collapsed into unique sequences with a nearest-neighbor algorithm that merged closely related sequences to remove PCR and sequencing errors. CDR3 sequences were aligned to IMGT reference sequences to assign V, D and J gene segments. For a sequence to be retained, a match of at least six nucleotides was required to both a V gene segment and a J gene segment. A rearrangement counted as productive if the CDR3 had no stop codons and remained in frame with V and J, and every other rearrangement counted as non-productive. Following IMGT convention, CDR3 was defined as the stretch from the second conserved V-encoded cysteine up to the conserved J-encoded phenylalanine. Sequences without an unambiguous match to a single V gene segment were excluded from the earlier analysis of about 600 of the donors. In an earlier analysis of several hundred of the donors, V segments were called functional above 56.7% productive rearrangements and were called segregating when the between-donor standard deviation exceeded 5%. A statistical classification framework was built to diagnose cytomegalovirus status from the catalog of TCR beta chain sequences. In a later analysis, TCR nucleotide sequences were compared against IMGT/GENE-DB human TR gene sequences so that V and J genes could be assigned. Using the TCRdist pipeline, a later analysis assigned CDR3 sequences along with most-parsimonious VDJ recombination scenarios. In a later analysis, each TCR beta chain was defined by its CDR3 amino acid sequence together with its V-gene family, and reads without a unique V-gene family were excluded. As a way to deal with suspected cross-contamination and a sequencing artifact, a later analysis dropped 450 to 600 nucleotide sequences that were highly shared and had low generation probability. In a later analysis, a clonal expansion index for each public chain was calculated from normalized within-repertoire ranks of inferred template counts. In a later analysis, generation probabilities were computed with a VDJ recombination model fitted to out-of-frame rearrangements, and the resulting probabilities were checked against IGoR. In a later analysis, TCR-TCR, TCR-HLA and TCR-CMV co-occurrence was scored with hypergeometric tests, and a repertoire-size bias correction was applied to TCR pairs. In a later analysis, false discovery rates were estimated by permuting HLA or CMV assignments 20 times. In a later analysis, co-occurring TCRs were grouped using DBSCAN, with TCRdist sequence similarity added in when clustering inside HLA-allele-positive subsets. For co-occurrence clustering, repertoires with fewer than 30,000 or more than 120,000 public chains were excluded, along with four to six repertoires with anomalous nucleotide sharing. As stored in TCRdb, this immuneACCESS dataset retains in-frame rearrangements with V and J assigned. A fraction of the clones does not appear; measured against another copy, unresolved V genes explain less than half of the discrepancy, and the remainder lacks a known reason. V, J and clone size are taken as reported in that table, and D and trimming were inferred from the DNA itself. This sample comprises 150,000 to 200,000 clones, about 80% of them detected only once. The ten largest make up roughly 1.9% of the sample.

On this clone itself: The antigen it recognizes is unknown. The sample holds no much larger clone one base away, and base qualities are not on file.

Sequenced sample: PBMCs. The V gene is TRBV5-5 and the J gene is TRBJ1-2, with TRBD1 perhaps the D gene, on 5 matching bases. The clonotype comes from a female donor in good health and CMV-seronegative. The CDR3 reads CASSLLPVREDYGYTF. The bases read TGTGCCAGCAGCCTCCTCCCGGTCAGGGAGGACTATGGCTACACCTTC. The full variable domain, completed from the reference TRBV5-5 and TRBJ1-2 proteins outside the CDR3, reads DAGVTQSPTHLIKTRGQQVTLRCSPISGHKSVSWYQQVLGQGPQFIFQYYEKEERGRGNFPDRFSARQFPNYSSELNVNALLLGDSALYLCASSLLPVREDYGYTFGSGTRLTVV.